The next 20 T cell receptor beta chains were all read from a single sample in a study of shared clonotypes between healthy human individuals. TCRdb's copy holds only in-frame clones and misses some; the assay was immunoSEQ multiplex PCR. Here the sample spans about a million clones, around three quarters being singletons. Sample: memory CD4+ T cells from PBMCs. Documented subset: CD45RA-negative fraction. These receptors originate from a man aged 18 to 35 in good health. Some clones in this sample may be carry-over from other donors' samples.

The V call is TRBV28, the J call TRBJ1-4; 9 bases agree with TRBD1. In germline, CDR1 is MDHEN, CDR2 SYDVKM. With V trimmed by 6 bases and J by 7 bases, 6 bases remained unmatched. This CDR3 contains 14 residues. CDR3 nucleotides: TGTGCCAGCAGCCGACAGGGGGAAGGTGAAAAACTGTTTTTT. Its translation is CASSRQGEGEKLFF.

The V call is TRBV4-3, the J call TRBJ1-1; 7 bases are shared with TRBD1. The CDR3 has 15 residues. Germline V gene sequence: CDR1 LGHNA, CDR2 YSLEER. With V trimmed by 2 bases and J by 1 base, 4 bases remained unmatched. DNA for the CDR3: TGCGCCAGCAGCCAATCGGGACAGACGAACACTGAAGCTTTCTTT. Protein product: CASSQSGQTNTEAFF.

The V and J genes are TRBV29-1 and TRBJ1-1; TRBD1 might be the D (6 bases). Deletions cut 4 bases from V and 2 bases from J, with 14 bases between. The CDR3 has 14 residues. The germline V gene has CDR1 SQVTM and CDR2 ANQGSEA. In DNA, the CDR3 is TGCAGCGTTGGGGGGGGCCTAATTAACACTGAAGCTTTCTTT. It specifies CSVGGGLINTEAFF.

The V gene is TRBV15, the J gene TRBJ2-7; D may be TRBD1 (5 bases). This CDR3 region has 15 residues. CDR1 and CDR2 from the germline V gene are LNHNV and YYDKDF (reference sequence). Trimming shortened V by 0 bases and J by 3 bases, and 12 bases separated the two germline ends. As DNA, the CDR3 is TGTGCCACCAGCAGAGATCGGGTTAGGGGCTACGAGCAGTACTTC. This encodes CATSRDRVRGYEQYF.

This clone was counted only a few times. Other DNA sequences in this specimen translate into the identical CDR3. This sequence joins TRBV5-1 and TRBJ2-2; possible D gene TRBD1, 6 bases. The length of the CDR3 is 15 residues. CDR1 and CDR2 from the germline V gene are SGHRS and YFSETQ. V was trimmed by 3 bases and J by 0 bases, leaving 9 bases between them. The CDR3 spells CASSSGQPNTGELFF. CDR3 in DNA: TGCGCCAGCAGCTCCGGACAGCCGAACACCGGGGAGCTGTTTTTT.

V gene TRBV28 combines with J gene TRBJ1-1; weak D call: TRBD1 (5 bases). Germline lookup yields CDR1 MDHEN and CDR2 SYDVKM. The V end was cut by 4 bases, the J end by 3 bases, with 15 bases between. CDR3 length equals 15 residues. The CDR3 here is CASSSPTDTHTEAFF. The CDR3, as DNA: TGTGCCAGCAGTTCCCCGACAGACACCCACACTGAAGCTTTCTTT. Full variable domain (remainder filled in from reference TRBV28 and TRBJ1-1): DVKVTQSSRYLVKRTGEKVFLECVQDMDHENMFWYRQDPGLGLRLIYFSYDVKMKEKGDIPEGYSVSREKKERFSLILESASTNQTSMYLCASSSPTDTHTEAFFGQGTRLTVV.

The chain has TRBV5-1 and TRBJ2-7; D might be TRBD2 (5 bases). CDR3 length equals 15 residues. The V and J ends lost 0 bases and 3 bases respectively, with 13 bases between them. Germline loops: CDR1 SGHRS, CDR2 YFSETQ. The CDR3 DNA reads as TGCGCCAGCAGCTTGGCCGGGAATATTAACTACGAGCAGTACTTC. This gives the protein CASSLAGNINYEQYF.

This clone was seen a handful of times. Distinct nucleotide sequences in the sample also encode this CDR3. The rearrangement joins TRBV5-1 to TRBJ2-5; D unclear. The V end was cut by 2 bases, the J end by 1 base, with 3 bases between. The CDR3 loop spans 12 amino acids. The germline V gene encodes CDR1 SGHRS and CDR2 YFSETQ. As DNA, the CDR3 is TGCGCCAGCAGCTTAAGCCAAGAGACCCAGTACTTC. As protein: CASSLSQETQYF.

The V and J genes are TRBV20-1 and TRBJ2-7; D is undetermined. CDR1 DFQATT and CDR2 SNEGSKA come from the germline V gene (reference sequence). The V end lost 4 bases, the J end lost 2 bases, and 6 bases lay between the germline ends. The CDR3 has 11 residues. CDR3 residues: CSATETYEQYF. CDR3 sequence (DNA): TGCAGTGCTACCGAAACCTACGAGCAGTACTTC.

This rearrangement joins TRBV28 to TRBJ2-1; 16 nucleotides match TRBD2. The germline gives CDR1 MDHEN, CDR2 SYDVKM. This CDR3 spans 19 amino acids. The V and J ends lost 5 bases and 3 bases, in that order; junction bases with no gene match: 10. This CDR3 is CASSRTGLAGGLSYNEQFF. The CDR3 DNA is TGTGCCAGCAGTCGTACGGGACTAGCGGGAGGGCTAAGCTACAATGAGCAGTTCTTC.

The genes are TRBV28 and TRBJ2-7; 7 bases map to TRBD2. Germline V gene data show CDR1 as MDHEN and CDR2 as SYDVKM. The CDR3 totals 18 residues. Trimming cost V 3 bases and J 0 bases; bases outside gene matches: 14. As DNA, the CDR3 is TGTGCCAGCAGTTTTATTCGGGGAGGGGTCCGAATCTCCTACGAGCAGTACTTC. Protein: CASSFIRGGVRISYEQYF.

The chain is built from TRBV18 and TRBJ1-3; a weak D match, TRBD1 (6 bases). Trimming took off 8 bases at V and 2 bases at J, with 16 bases between the two ends. The V gene's germline CDR1 is KGHSH and CDR2 LQKENI. The CDR3 is 15 amino acids. The CDR3 DNA reads as TGTGCCAGCCGACAACAGGGTTCAGCTGGAAACACCATATATTTT. The encoded protein is CASRQQGSAGNTIYF.

The chain couples TRBV15 to TRBJ2-2; TRBD1 matches 7 bases. V lost 1 base to trimming and J lost 4 bases; unmatched junction nucleotides: 6. Germline loops: CDR1 LNHNV, CDR2 YYDKDF (reference sequence). This CDR3 comprises 16 residues. CDR3 nucleotides: TGTGCCACCAGCAGAGGAGGGGACAGAACCACCGGGGAGCTGTTTTTT. This encodes CATSRGGDRTTGELFF.

This chain joins TRBV15 and TRBJ2-7, with D maybe TRBD1 (6 bases). The J call is uncertain, as TRBJ2-1 better fits the DNA end. CDR1 and CDR2 (germline): LNHNV, YYDKDF (reference sequence). The CDR3 length is 15 residues. The CDR3, as DNA: TGTGCCACCAGCAGAGATCGCGGCAGGGGATATGAGCAGTTCTTC. Its protein is CATSRDRGRGYEQFF.

The chain is built from TRBV4-1 and TRBJ1-3; no clear D. Trimming shortened V by 4 bases and J by 2 bases, and 21 bases separated the two germline ends. The CDR3 runs to 18 residues. The germline gives CDR1 MGHRA, CDR2 YSYEKL. The DNA of the CDR3 is TGCGCCAGCAGCCTACGAATTACGAGGACGGGTACTGGAAACACCATATATTTT. Protein: CASSLRITRTGTGNTIYF.

The CDR3, as DNA: TGTGCCAGCAGCTTAAATCAGAATGGCTACACCTTC. The encoded protein is CASSLNQNGYTF. This chain joins TRBV7-8 and TRBJ1-2; D is undetermined. From germline, CDR1 is SGHVS and CDR2 FQNEAQ. Deletions cut 2 bases from V and 6 bases from J, with 7 bases between. This CDR3 comprises 12 residues.

The rearrangement uses TRBV7-8 and TRBJ2-3, with D possibly called TRBD1 or TRBD2 (5 bases each). The germline gives CDR1 SGHVS, CDR2 FQNEAQ. There are 15 residues in the CDR3. V dropped 1 base and J dropped 5 bases, with 13 bases sitting between them. CDR3 nucleotides: TGTGCCAGCAGCTTAGTCTCCGGGGCGGTAGATACGCAGTATTTT. Its protein is CASSLVSGAVDTQYF.

This clone was found once. The V gene is TRBV7-9, the J gene TRBJ2-5, with D tentatively TRBD2 (5 bases). The V gene's germline CDR1 is SEHNR and CDR2 FQNEAQ (reference sequence). The CDR3 is 13 amino acids. The V end was cut by 7 bases, the J end by 3 bases, with 12 bases between. CDR3 in DNA: TGTGCCAGCAACCAGGCCGGGGAAGAGACCCAGTACTTC. It is translated as CASNQAGEETQYF.

The rearrangement links TRBV9 to TRBJ2-2; 9 bases are a match to TRBD1. This CDR3 is built from 16 residues. V was pared by 3 bases and J by 2 bases, with 5 bases of the junction left unmatched. Germline V CDR1 and CDR2: SGDLS, YYNGEE. The CDR3 region has the DNA TGTGCCAGCAGCGCCAACAGGGGGCGCAACACCGGGGAGCTGTTTTTT. The encoded protein is CASSANRGRNTGELFF. Together with reference TRBV9 and TRBJ2-2, the CDR3 gives the full variable domain: DSGVTQTPKHLITATGQRVTLRCSPRSGDLSVYWYQQSLDQGLQFLIQYYNGEERAKGNILERFSAQQFPDLHSELNLSSLELGDSALYFCASSANRGRNTGELFFGEGSRLTVL.

The chain employs TRBV6-6 and TRBJ1-2; D may be TRBD1 (5 bases). V lost 7 bases and J 6 bases, leaving 18 bases between the germline ends. CDR3 length: 14 amino acids. Germline loops: CDR1 MNHNY, CDR2 SVGAGI (reference sequence). This chain's CDR3 is CASNKADTQDGYTF. The CDR3, as DNA: TGTGCCAGCAATAAAGCGGACACCCAGGATGGCTACACCTTC.